What follows is one T cell receptor (beta chain) and its context. Repertoires were generated with immunoSEQ multiplex PCR, while TCRdb's copy carries only in-frame clones and drops some. The data contain around 100,000 clones, 90% of them singletons. This entry comes from a study of T cell changes during pregnancy in multiple sclerosis. The V gene lost 5 bases and the J gene lost 0 bases, with 12 bases spanning the gap. Germline loops: CDR1 SGHNT, CDR2 YENEEA. The CDR3 consists of 15 residues. The sequencing here drew on peripheral blood, taken in the second trimester of pregnancy. The source of this sequence is a female donor in good health, enrolled as a control in a pregnancy study. The chain uses TRBV11-3 and TRBJ2-3; tentative D call: TRBD2 (6 bases). The CDR3 coding sequence is TGTGCCAGCAGCCTCGGGGCGGGGAGCACAGATACGCAGTATTTT. As protein: CASSLGAGSTDTQYF.